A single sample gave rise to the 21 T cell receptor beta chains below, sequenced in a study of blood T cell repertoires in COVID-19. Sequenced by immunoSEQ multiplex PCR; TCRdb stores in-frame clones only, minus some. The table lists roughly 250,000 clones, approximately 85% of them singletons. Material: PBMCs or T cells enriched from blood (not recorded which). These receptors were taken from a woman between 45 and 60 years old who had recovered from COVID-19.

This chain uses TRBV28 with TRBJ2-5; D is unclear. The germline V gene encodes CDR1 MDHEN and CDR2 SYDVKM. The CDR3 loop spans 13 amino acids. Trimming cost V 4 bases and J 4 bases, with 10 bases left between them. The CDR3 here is CASSSIGRETQYF. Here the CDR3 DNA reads TGTGCCAGCAGTTCGATTGGTAGAGAGACCCAGTACTTC. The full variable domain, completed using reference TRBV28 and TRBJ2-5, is DVKVTQSSRYLVKRTGEKVFLECVQDMDHENMFWYRQDPGLGLRLIYFSYDVKMKEKGDIPEGYSVSREKKERFSLILESASTNQTSMYLCASSSIGRETQYFGPGTRLLVL.

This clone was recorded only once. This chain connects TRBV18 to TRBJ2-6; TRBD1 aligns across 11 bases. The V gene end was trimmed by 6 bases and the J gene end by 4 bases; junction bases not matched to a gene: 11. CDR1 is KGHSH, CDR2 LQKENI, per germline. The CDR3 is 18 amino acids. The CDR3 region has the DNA TGTGCCAGCTCGTTGACGGGACAGGGGGAGTCCGGGGCCAACGTCCTGACTTTC. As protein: CASSLTGQGESGANVLTF.

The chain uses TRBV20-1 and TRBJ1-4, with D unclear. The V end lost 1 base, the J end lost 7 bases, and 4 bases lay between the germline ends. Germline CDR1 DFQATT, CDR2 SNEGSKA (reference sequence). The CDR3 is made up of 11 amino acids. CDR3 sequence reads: CSARVAEKLFF. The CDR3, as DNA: TGCAGTGCTAGAGTGGCTGAAAAACTGTTTTTT.

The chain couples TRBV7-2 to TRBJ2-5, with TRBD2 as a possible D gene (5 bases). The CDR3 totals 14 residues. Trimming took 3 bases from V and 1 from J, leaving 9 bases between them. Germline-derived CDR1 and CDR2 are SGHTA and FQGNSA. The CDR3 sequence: CASSFRGSQETQYF. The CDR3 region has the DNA TGTGCCAGCAGCTTCAGAGGGAGCCAAGAGACCCAGTACTTC.

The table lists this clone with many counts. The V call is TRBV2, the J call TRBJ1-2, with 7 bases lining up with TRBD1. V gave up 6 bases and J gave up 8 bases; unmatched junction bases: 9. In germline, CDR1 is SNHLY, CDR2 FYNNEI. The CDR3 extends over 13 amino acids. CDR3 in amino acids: CASRGDSQWGYTF. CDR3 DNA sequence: TGTGCCAGCAGGGGGGACAGCCAGTGGGGCTACACCTTC.

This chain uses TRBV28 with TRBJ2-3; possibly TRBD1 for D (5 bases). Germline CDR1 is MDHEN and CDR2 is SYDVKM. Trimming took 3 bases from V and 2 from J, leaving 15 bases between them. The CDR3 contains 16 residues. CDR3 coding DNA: TGTGCCAGCAGTTTTTTCGTCAGGGCGCCCACAGATACGCAGTATTTT. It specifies CASSFFVRAPTDTQYF.

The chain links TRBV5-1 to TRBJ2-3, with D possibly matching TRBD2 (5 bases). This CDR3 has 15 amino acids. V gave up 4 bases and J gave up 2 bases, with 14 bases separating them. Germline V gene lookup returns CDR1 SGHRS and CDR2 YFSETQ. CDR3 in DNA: TGCGCCAGCAGCAAGCAGGCGGGCTTCACAGATACGCAGTATTTT. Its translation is CASSKQAGFTDTQYF.

The CDR3: CASSQDLRVRGTEAFF. CDR3 coding DNA: TGCGCCAGCAGCCAAGATCTAAGAGTCAGGGGTACTGAAGCTTTCTTT. The V call is TRBV4-3, the J call TRBJ1-1; possibly TRBD1 for D (6 bases). The CDR3 loop spans 16 amino acids. Germline V lookup: CDR1 LGHNA, CDR2 YSLEER. V lost 0 bases to trimming and J lost 5 bases, with 16 bases between them.

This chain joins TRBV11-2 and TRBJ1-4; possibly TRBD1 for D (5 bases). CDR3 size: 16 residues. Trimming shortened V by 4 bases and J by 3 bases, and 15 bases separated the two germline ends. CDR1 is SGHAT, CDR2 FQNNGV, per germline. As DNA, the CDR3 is TGTGCCAGCAGCTCCTCCCAGCGGGGACCTAATGAAAAACTGTTTTTT. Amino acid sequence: CASSSSQRGPNEKLFF.

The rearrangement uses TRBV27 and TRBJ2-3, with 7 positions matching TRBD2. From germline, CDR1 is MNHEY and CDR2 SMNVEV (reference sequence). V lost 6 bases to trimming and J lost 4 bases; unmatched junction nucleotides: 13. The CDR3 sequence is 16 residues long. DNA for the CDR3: TGTGCCAGCAGCCCTTTCCGGGAGGAGTTTGCAGATACGCAGTATTTT. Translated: CASSPFREEFADTQYF.

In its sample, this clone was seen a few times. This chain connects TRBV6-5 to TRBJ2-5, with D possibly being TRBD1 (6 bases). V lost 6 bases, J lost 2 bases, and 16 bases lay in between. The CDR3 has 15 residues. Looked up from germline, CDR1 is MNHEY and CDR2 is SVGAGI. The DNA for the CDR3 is TGTGCCAGCAGCCTCAACAGGGACCTTCAAGAGACCCAGTACTTC. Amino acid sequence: CASSLNRDLQETQYF.

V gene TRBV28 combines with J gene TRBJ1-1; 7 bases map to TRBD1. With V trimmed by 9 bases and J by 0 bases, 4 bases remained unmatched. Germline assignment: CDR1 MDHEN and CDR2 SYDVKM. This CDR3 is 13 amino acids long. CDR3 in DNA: TGTGCCAGTGAGGGACAGATGAACACTGAAGCTTTCTTT. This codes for CASEGQMNTEAFF. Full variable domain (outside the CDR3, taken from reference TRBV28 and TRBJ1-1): DVKVTQSSRYLVKRTGEKVFLECVQDMDHENMFWYRQDPGLGLRLIYFSYDVKMKEKGDIPEGYSVSREKKERFSLILESASTNQTSMYLCASEGQMNTEAFFGQGTRLTVV.

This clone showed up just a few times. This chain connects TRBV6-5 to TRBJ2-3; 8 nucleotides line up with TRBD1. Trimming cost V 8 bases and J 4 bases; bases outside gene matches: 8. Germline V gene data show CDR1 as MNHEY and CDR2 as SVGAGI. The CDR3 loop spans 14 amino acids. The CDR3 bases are TGTGCCAGCTTCCGTGGACAGGGTGCAGATACGCAGTATTTT. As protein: CASFRGQGADTQYF.

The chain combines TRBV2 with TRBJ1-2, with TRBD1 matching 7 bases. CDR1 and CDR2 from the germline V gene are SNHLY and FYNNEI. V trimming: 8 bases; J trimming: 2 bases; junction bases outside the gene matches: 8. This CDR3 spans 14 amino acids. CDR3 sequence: CASLNSGGNYGYTF. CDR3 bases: TGTGCCAGCCTAAACTCAGGGGGGAACTATGGCTACACCTTC.

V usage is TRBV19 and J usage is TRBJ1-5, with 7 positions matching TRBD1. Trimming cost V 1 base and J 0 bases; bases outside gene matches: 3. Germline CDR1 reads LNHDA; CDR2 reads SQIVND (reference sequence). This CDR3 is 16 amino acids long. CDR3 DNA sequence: TGTGCCAGTAGTATAGTGGGGACAGATAGCAATCAGCCCCAGCATTTT. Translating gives CASSIVGTDSNQPQHF.

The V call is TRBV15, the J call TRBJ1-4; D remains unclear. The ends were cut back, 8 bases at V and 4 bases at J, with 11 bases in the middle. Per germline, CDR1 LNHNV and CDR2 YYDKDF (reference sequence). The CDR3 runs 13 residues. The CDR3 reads CATSKAINEKLFF. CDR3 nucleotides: TGTGCCACCTCAAAAGCGATTAATGAAAAACTGTTTTTT.

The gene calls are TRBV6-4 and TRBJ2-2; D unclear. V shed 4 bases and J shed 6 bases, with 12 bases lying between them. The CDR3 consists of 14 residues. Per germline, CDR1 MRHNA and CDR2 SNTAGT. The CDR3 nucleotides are TGTGCCAGCAGTGCCCGCCCCGGGTCCGGGGAGCTGTTTTTT. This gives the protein CASSARPGSGELFF.

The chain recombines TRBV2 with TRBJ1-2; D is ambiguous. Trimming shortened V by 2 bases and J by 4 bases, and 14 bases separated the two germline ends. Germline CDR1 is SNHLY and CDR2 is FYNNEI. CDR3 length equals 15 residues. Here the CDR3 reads CASSESGHGSYGYTF. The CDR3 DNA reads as TGTGCCAGCAGTGAATCGGGTCATGGGTCCTATGGCTACACCTTC.

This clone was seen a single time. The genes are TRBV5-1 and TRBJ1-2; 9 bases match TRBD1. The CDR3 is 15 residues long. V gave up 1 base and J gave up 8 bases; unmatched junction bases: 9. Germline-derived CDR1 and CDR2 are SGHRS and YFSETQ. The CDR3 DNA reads TGCGCCAGCAGCTTGATGGCACAGGGGGCATACGGCTACACCTTC. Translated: CASSLMAQGAYGYTF. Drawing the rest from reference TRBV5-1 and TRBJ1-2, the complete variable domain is KAGVTQTPRYLIKTRGQQVTLSCSPISGHRSVSWYQQTPGQGLQFLFEYFSETQRNKGNFPGRFSGRQFSNSRSEMNVSTLELGDSALYLCASSLMAQGAYGYTFGSGTRLTVV.

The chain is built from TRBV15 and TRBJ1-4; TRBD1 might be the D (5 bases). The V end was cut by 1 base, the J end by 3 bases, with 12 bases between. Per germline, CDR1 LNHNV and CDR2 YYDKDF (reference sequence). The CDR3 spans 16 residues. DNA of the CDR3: TGTGCCACCAGCAGAGGTGGGGGGGTTGCTAATGAAAAACTGTTTTTT. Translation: CATSRGGGVANEKLFF.

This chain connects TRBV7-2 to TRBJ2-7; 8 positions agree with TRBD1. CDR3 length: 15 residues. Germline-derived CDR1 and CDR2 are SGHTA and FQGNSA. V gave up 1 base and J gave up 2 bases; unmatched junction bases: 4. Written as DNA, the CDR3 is TGTGCCAGCAGCTTAGAGGACAGGGTTCCCTACGAGCAGTACTTC. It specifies CASSLEDRVPYEQYF.